This section outlines one T cell receptor beta chain sequence together with its context. This sample is part of a study of cytomegalovirus exposure and HLA in healthy donors. PCR employed 60 Vbeta and 13 Jbeta primers. This table comes from immunoSEQ multiplex PCR, and its TCRdb copy is limited to in-frame clones, with some not included. The sample lists 130,000 or so clones, roughly 79% occurring once. Germline CDR1 reads KGHSH; CDR2 reads LQKENI. V gave up 3 bases and J gave up 12 bases, with 15 bases separating them. The length of the CDR3 is 12 residues. The rearrangement links TRBV18 to TRBJ2-7, with D possibly TRBD2 on 6 matching bases. This clonotype was obtained from a male donor in good health and CMV-seronegative. The sequenced material came from PBMCs. CDR3 loop: CASSPSGDLRYF. Written as DNA, the CDR3 is TGTGCCAGCTCACCCTCGGGGGATTTACGGTACTTC.